The rows below give T cell receptor beta chains drawn from one sample of a study of blood T cells in healthy people across ages. TCRdb re-analysed the 5' RACE reads in MiXCR, keeping a single row per CDR3 protein. The repertoire includes just over 800,000 distinct CDR3 sequences, approximately 67% of them detected once, and around a quarter sits in the top ten. Sequenced input: blood. These receptors were collected from a man aged 25 to 40 in good health. The CDR3 runs from the conserved cysteine through the conserved F or W. A D gene is named only where the DNA matches it firmly. Size values are once, few and many counts, or a class for expanded clones, and some rows have none.

>TRBV4-2|TRBJ2-5|TRBD2|few
CASSQNLAGGGQETQYF
>TRBV29-1|TRBJ2-3|.|.
CSGRWVAAAYTDTQYF
>TRBV2|TRBJ1-4|.|.
CASNLQGPNEKLFF
>TRBV6-2/TRBV6-3|TRBJ2-3|TRBD1|.
CASRWSGTETDTQYF
>TRBV5-1|TRBJ1-4|.|.
CASSLRSRNEKLFF
>TRBV7-2|TRBJ2-5|.|.
CASSWDAGAWETQYF
>TRBV3-1|TRBJ1-2|.|.
CASSRTTGFDYGYTF
>TRBV6-5|TRBJ1-2|.|.
CASSSRPNFYGYTF
>TRBV20-1|TRBJ1-1|.|.
CSPTGGARLTEAFF
>TRBV7-2|TRBJ2-7|TRBD1|.
CASTRGQDLYEQYF
>TRBV6-2/TRBV6-3|TRBJ2-5|TRBD1|.
CASTGGWETQYF
>TRBV6-4|TRBJ2-3|TRBD2|.
CASSALSSGGTDTQYF
>TRBV9|TRBJ2-3|TRBD2|.
CASSPEASGGGTQYF
>TRBV5-1|TRBJ2-7|.|.
CASSLWSDSYEQYF
>TRBV6-2/TRBV6-3|TRBJ2-4|TRBD2|few
CASSRLTSGEGKNIQYF
>TRBV7-9|TRBJ1-6|TRBD1|.
CASSRQGPNSPLHF
>TRBV27|TRBJ1-2|TRBD1|.
CASSLRTGGTGYTF
>TRBV6-4|TRBJ2-7|.|few
CASSDSAGFYEQYF
>TRBV12-3/TRBV12-4|TRBJ1-6|.|.
CASSVVQNSPLHF
>TRBV4-2|TRBJ2-1|TRBD2|.
CASSPTISGGNYNEQFF
>TRBV7-2|TRBJ2-1|TRBD1|few
CASSFGPGTGNEQFF
>TRBV24-1|TRBJ2-3|TRBD1|.
CATSETGTGLTDTQYF
>TRBV29-1|TRBJ2-5|.|.
CSTGGLGETQYF
>TRBV13|TRBJ2-5|.|.
CASYLLGSGETQYF
>TRBV20-1|TRBJ2-1|TRBD2|few
CSGIGAVAGLYNEQFF
>TRBV6-6|TRBJ2-5|TRBD1|.
CASSLRGSSNEQYF
>TRBV4-3|TRBJ1-2|TRBD1|.
CASSQELFRGTGVGYTF
>TRBV4-1|TRBJ2-5|TRBD2|.
CASSQEGGTSVKETQYF
>TRBV5-1|TRBJ1-2|.|.
CASSLGRGGYDYGYTF